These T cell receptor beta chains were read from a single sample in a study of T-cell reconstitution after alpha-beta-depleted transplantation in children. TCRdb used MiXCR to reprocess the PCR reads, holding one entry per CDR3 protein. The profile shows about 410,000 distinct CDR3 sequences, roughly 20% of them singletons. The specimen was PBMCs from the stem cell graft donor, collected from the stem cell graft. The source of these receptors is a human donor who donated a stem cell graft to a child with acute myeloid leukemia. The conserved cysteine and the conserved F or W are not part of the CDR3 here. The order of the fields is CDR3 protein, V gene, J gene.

CDR3 protein: SARGDWSSYNEQF
V gene: TRBV20-1
J gene: TRBJ2-1

CDR3 protein: SASRTSGEQF
V gene: TRBV20-1
J gene: TRBJ2-1

CDR3 protein: ASSLTGTSGTYEQY
V gene: TRBV28
J gene: TRBJ2-7

CDR3 protein: ASSRESGPSGNTIY
V gene: TRBV6-1
J gene: TRBJ1-3

CDR3 protein: SARDGAGGSYNSPLH
V gene: TRBV20-1
J gene: TRBJ1-6

CDR3 protein: ASSRDHYNEQF
V gene: TRBV3-1
J gene: TRBJ2-1

CDR3 protein: ASSLSDRDGYEQY
V gene: TRBV4-2
J gene: TRBJ2-7

CDR3 protein: ASSFPGWYEQY
V gene: TRBV7-2
J gene: TRBJ2-7

CDR3 protein: AISGGQDNQPQH
V gene: TRBV10-3
J gene: TRBJ1-5

CDR3 protein: SANQGADTGELF
V gene: TRBV20-1
J gene: TRBJ2-2

CDR3 protein: ASSLTRQGAGETQY
V gene: TRBV5-1
J gene: TRBJ2-5

CDR3 protein: AISFDRDSGIQY
V gene: TRBV10-3
J gene: TRBJ2-4

CDR3 protein: ASSELMGEYYNEQF
V gene: TRBV25-1
J gene: TRBJ2-1

CDR3 protein: ASRRTGISYEQY
V gene: TRBV6-5
J gene: TRBJ2-7

CDR3 protein: SVEVGTVDEKLF
V gene: TRBV29-1
J gene: TRBJ1-4

CDR3 protein: ATSRDNSGSIQETQY
V gene: TRBV15
J gene: TRBJ2-5

CDR3 protein: ASSLAGVPYNEQF
V gene: TRBV12-3/TRBV12-4
J gene: TRBJ2-1

CDR3 protein: ATSRDSYSNQPQH
V gene: TRBV15
J gene: TRBJ1-5

CDR3 protein: ASSSGDRPGGTIY
V gene: TRBV12-3/TRBV12-4
J gene: TRBJ1-3

CDR3 protein: ASSENGGPEQY
V gene: TRBV7-9
J gene: TRBJ2-7